These 20 T cell receptor beta chains were all obtained from the same sample, sequenced in a study of blood T cells in healthy people across ages. PCR was performed a second time for roughly 7 to 11 cycles using a sample-barcoded 5' primer and a J-beta primer mix. TCRdb fed the 5' RACE reads into MiXCR, producing one record per CDR3 protein. The repertoire has hundreds of thousands of distinct CDR3 sequences, about 62% of them found once; the top ten carry about 30%. Sequenced: blood. The receptors stem from a man aged 25-40 years in good health.

This clonotype was found once. The rearrangement uses TRBV11-1 and TRBJ2-7; TRBD1 agrees at 8 bases. The germline V gene encodes CDR1 SGHAT and CDR2 FQDESV (reference sequence). The V and J ends lost 0 bases and 7 bases, in that order; junction bases with no gene match: 11. The CDR3 contains 16 residues. CDR3 region: CASSLAPAGGLNEQYF. The DNA for the CDR3 is TGTGCCAGCAGCTTAGCGCCGGCAGGGGGCCTGAATGAGCAGTACTTC.

The genes are TRBV4-3 and TRBJ2-7; D is perhaps TRBD1 (6 bases). Germline values: CDR1 LGHNA, CDR2 YSLEER. Trimming left V 3 bases short and J 10 bases short, with 19 bases between. The CDR3 totals 14 residues. CDR3 nucleotides: TGCGCCAGCAGCCACCTGGGGGCCAAAAACGTTCAGTACTTC. Translating it yields CASSHLGAKNVQYF.

This sequence joins TRBV6-5 and TRBJ2-7; no clear D gene. Trimming removed 6 bases from V and 3 bases from J, with 15 bases in between. The CDR3 has 14 residues. Germline V lookup: CDR1 MNHEY, CDR2 SVGAGI. CDR3 sequence reads: CASRQSVEGYEQYF. For the CDR3, the DNA is TGTGCCAGCAGGCAGTCAGTTGAAGGCTACGAGCAGTACTTC.

Ten or more counts support this clonotype. V usage is TRBV5-5 and J usage is TRBJ1-5; D perhaps matches TRBD1 (5 bases). This CDR3 region has 12 residues. The V and J ends lost 5 bases and 7 bases respectively, with 10 bases between them. Germline V gene data show CDR1 as SGHKS and CDR2 as YYEKEE (reference sequence). The chain's CDR3 is CASSLQGQPQHF. As DNA, the CDR3 is TGTGCCAGCAGTTTGCAGGGACAGCCCCAGCATTTT.

This clonotype has only a few counts. The chain has TRBV28 and TRBJ2-7; 9 positions match TRBD2. The V gene end was trimmed by 5 bases and the J gene end by 6 bases; junction bases not matched to a gene: 5. The CDR3 runs 13 residues. Germline lookup yields CDR1 MDHEN and CDR2 SYDVKM. The CDR3 region is CASSPGTSSEQYF. As DNA, the CDR3 is TGTGCCAGCAGTCCCGGGACTAGCTCCGAGCAGTACTTC.

The chain carries TRBV5-1 and TRBJ2-7; D remains ambiguous. This CDR3 is 12 amino acids long. The V gene's germline CDR1 is SGHRS and CDR2 YFSETQ. V was pared by 0 bases and J by 5 bases, with 6 bases between. CDR3 nucleotide sequence: TGCGCCAGCAGCTTGGATTGGAACGAGCAGTACTTC. This gives the protein CASSLDWNEQYF. The entire variable domain, with the rest obtained from reference TRBV5-1 and TRBJ2-7, is as follows: KAGVTQTPRYLIKTRGQQVTLSCSPISGHRSVSWYQQTPGQGLQFLFEYFSETQRNKGNFPGRFSGRQFSNSRSEMNVSTLELGDSALYLCASSLDWNEQYFGPGTRLTVT.

The chain is built from TRBV5-1 and TRBJ2-7; 12 bases line up with TRBD2. The CDR3 extends over 16 amino acids. The germline CDR1 and CDR2 sequences are SGHRS and YFSETQ. With V trimmed by 4 bases and J by 6 bases, 11 bases remained unmatched. The CDR3 bases are TGCGCCAGCAGCGATCGGACTAGCGGGATATCAGTCGAGCAGTACTTC. Translated, it gives CASSDRTSGISVEQYF.

The rearrangement links TRBV3-1 to TRBJ2-7; 7 positions agree with TRBD1. The trim removed 0 bases at V and 1 base at J, leaving 9 bases unmatched. Germline V lookup: CDR1 LGHDT, CDR2 YNNKEL (reference sequence). The CDR3 has 17 residues. Written as DNA, the CDR3 is TGTGCCAGCAGCCAAGATCAGGGGGACACTGGGTCCTACGAGCAGTACTTC. Residues: CASSQDQGDTGSYEQYF.

The rearrangement joins TRBV7-2 to TRBJ2-7, with D tentatively TRBD2 (7 bases). The CDR3 extends over 15 amino acids. Per germline, CDR1 SGHTA and CDR2 FQGNSA. The germline V and J ends were trimmed by 5 bases and 4 bases, with 18 bases remaining between them. CDR3 residues: CASSPVTGGPYEQYF. The CDR3 DNA reads as TGTGCCAGCAGCCCAGTGACGGGGGGCCCTTACGAGCAGTACTTC.

The V call is TRBV24-1, the J call TRBJ2-5; the match to TRBD2 covers 7 bases. Germline V lookup: CDR1 KGHDR, CDR2 SFDVKD. Unmatched junction bases numbered 8, after V lost 9 bases and J lost 2 bases. This CDR3 region has 14 residues. For the CDR3, the DNA is TGTGCCACCCCAGCGGGGTTCCCTCAAGAGACCCAGTACTTC. Encoded protein: CATPAGFPQETQYF.

V is TRBV20-1 and J is TRBJ2-1; 9 positions agree with TRBD2. The CDR3 has 12 residues. Germline V CDR1 and CDR2: DFQATT, SNEGSKA (reference sequence). Written as DNA, the CDR3 is TGCAGCCCTCTAGCGGGATGGGATGAGCAGTTCTTC. Translation gives CSPLAGWDEQFF.

This clonotype was recorded a few times. V usage is TRBV29-1 and J usage is TRBJ2-5; D is unclear. Germline lookup yields CDR1 SQVTM and CDR2 ANQGSEA. V was shortened by 8 bases and J by 2 bases, with 6 bases between the two germline ends. The CDR3 length is 10 residues. The DNA of the CDR3 is TGCAGCTCTCATCAAGAGACCCAGTACTTC. Encoded protein: CSSHQETQYF. The variable domain in full, completed from reference TRBV29-1 and TRBJ2-5, reads SAVISQKPSRDICQRGTSLTIQCQVDSQVTMMFWYRQQPGQSLTLIATANQGSEATYESGFVIDKFPISRPNLTFSTLTVSNMSPEDSSIYLCSSHQETQYFGPGTRLLVL.

V and J are TRBV28 and TRBJ2-5, with TRBD2 matching over 7 bases. The junction had 16 bases not matched to a gene; V was cut back by 7 bases and J by 11 bases. The CDR3 spans 14 residues. Looked up from germline, CDR1 is MDHEN and CDR2 is SYDVKM. The CDR3 DNA reads as TGTGCCAGCATTGAGGGCCACGATGGGGGGGAGCAGTACTTC. Translation gives CASIEGHDGGEQYF.

The rearrangement links TRBV10-3 to TRBJ2-3; a possible D gene is TRBD2 (6 bases). Germline-derived CDR1 and CDR2 are ENHRY and SYGVKD. V shed 2 bases and J shed 1 base, with 13 bases lying between them. The CDR3 is made up of 16 amino acids. In DNA form, the CDR3 reads TGTGCCATCAGTGAGACCTCAACGGGAGGCACAGATACGCAGTATTTT. This codes for CAISETSTGGTDTQYF.

This clonotype was recorded a few times. The chain combines TRBV29-1 with TRBJ2-7, with 7 bases matching TRBD2. The germline V gene encodes CDR1 SQVTM and CDR2 ANQGSEA. The CDR3 totals 13 residues. Unmatched junction bases numbered 4, after V lost 4 bases and J lost 1 base. For the CDR3, the DNA is TGCAGCGTTGGCAGCGGGGCTTCCTACGAGCAGTACTTC. Translated, it gives CSVGSGASYEQYF.

The genes are TRBV20-1 and TRBJ1-6, with a weak D call TRBD1 (5 bases). V lost 2 bases to trimming and J lost 6 bases, with 23 bases between them. The CDR3 contains 18 residues. Germline values: CDR1 DFQATT, CDR2 SNEGSKA (reference sequence). CDR3 in amino acids: CSARRGSWGTDPNSPLHF. In nucleotides, the CDR3 is TGCAGTGCTAGACGAGGGAGCTGGGGGACGGACCCTAATTCACCCCTCCACTTT.

This clonotype was seen once. The rearrangement joins TRBV5-1 to TRBJ1-6, with D maybe TRBD1 (6 bases). The V gene lost 0 bases and the J gene lost 6 bases, with 16 bases spanning the gap. The CDR3 is made up of 17 amino acids. Per germline, CDR1 SGHRS and CDR2 YFSETQ. The CDR3 DNA is TGCGCCAGCAGCTTGGGCGGCAGGGGAAAATTTAATTCACCCCTCCACTTT. This translates into CASSLGGRGKFNSPLHF.

This clonotype was observed a single time. An end of the junction does not agree with germline; a read error may underlie this. The rearrangement joins TRBV12-3 or TRBV12-4 to TRBJ2-5; perhaps TRBD1 as D (5 bases). This CDR3 spans 16 amino acids. This CDR3 is CASSLGAGNYQETQYF. For the CDR3, the DNA is TGTGCCAGCAGCTTAGGGGCAGGAAACTACCAAGAGACCCAGTACTTC.

The chain carries TRBV2 and TRBJ1-5; D is unclear. From germline, CDR1 is SNHLY and CDR2 FYNNEI. Trimming pared 9 bases from V and 9 bases from J, leaving 21 bases between. CDR3 length: 14 amino acids. CDR3 sequence: CASSGDNRVRPQHF. In nucleotides, the CDR3 is TGTGCCAGTTCTGGGGATAACAGAGTCAGGCCCCAGCATTTT.

The chain's CDR3 is CAISGQDYGYTF. The CDR3 DNA reads as TGTGCCATATCGGGACAGGACTATGGCTACACCTTC. This sequence joins TRBV10-3 and TRBJ1-2; TRBD1 matches at 8 bases. Germline values: CDR1 ENHRY, CDR2 SYGVKD. The CDR3 extends over 12 amino acids. V was pared by 9 bases and J by 3 bases, with 3 bases of the junction left unmatched.